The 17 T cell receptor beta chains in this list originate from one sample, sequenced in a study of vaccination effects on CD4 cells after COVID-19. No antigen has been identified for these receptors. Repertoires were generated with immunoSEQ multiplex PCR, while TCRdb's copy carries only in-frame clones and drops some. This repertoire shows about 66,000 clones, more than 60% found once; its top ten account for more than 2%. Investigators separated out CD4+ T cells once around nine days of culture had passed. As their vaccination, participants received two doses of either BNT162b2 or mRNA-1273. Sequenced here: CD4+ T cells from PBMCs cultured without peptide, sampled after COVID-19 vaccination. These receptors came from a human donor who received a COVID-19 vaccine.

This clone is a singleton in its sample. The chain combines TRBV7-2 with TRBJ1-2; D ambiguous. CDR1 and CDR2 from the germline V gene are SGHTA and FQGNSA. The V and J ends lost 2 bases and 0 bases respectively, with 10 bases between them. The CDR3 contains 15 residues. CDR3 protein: CASSLSVGTNYGYTF. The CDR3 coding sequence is TGTGCCAGCAGCTTATCGGTGGGGACTAACTATGGCTACACCTTC.

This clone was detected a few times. In DNA, the CDR3 is TGCAGCGCCGGGGCCGGGTTGTACACTGAAGCTTTCTTT. Amino acid sequence: CSAGAGLYTEAFF. This rearrangement joins TRBV29-1 to TRBJ1-1; D possibly corresponds to TRBD1 (5 bases). Germline V lookup: CDR1 SQVTM, CDR2 ANQGSEA. With 7 bases removed from V and 3 bases from J, the gap between germline ends came to 15 bases. This CDR3 has 13 amino acids.

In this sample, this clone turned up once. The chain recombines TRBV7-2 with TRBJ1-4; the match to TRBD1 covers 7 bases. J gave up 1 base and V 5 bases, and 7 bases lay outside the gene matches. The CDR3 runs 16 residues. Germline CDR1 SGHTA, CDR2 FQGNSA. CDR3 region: CASSKQGRLTNEKLFF. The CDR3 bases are TGTGCCAGCAGCAAACAGGGGCGCCTAACTAATGAAAAACTGTTTTTT.

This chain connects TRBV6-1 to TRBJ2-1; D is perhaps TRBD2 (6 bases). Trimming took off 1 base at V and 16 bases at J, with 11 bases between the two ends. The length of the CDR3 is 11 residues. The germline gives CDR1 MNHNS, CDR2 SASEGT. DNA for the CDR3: TGTGCCAGCAGTGAAGGGGACTGGAGCTTCTTC. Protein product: CASSEGDWSFF.

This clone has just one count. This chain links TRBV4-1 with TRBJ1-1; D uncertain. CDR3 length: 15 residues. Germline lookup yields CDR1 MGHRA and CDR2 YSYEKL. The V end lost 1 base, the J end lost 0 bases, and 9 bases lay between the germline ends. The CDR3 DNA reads TGCGCCAGCAGCCAAGTCTGGGAGATGAACACTGAAGCTTTCTTT. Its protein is CASSQVWEMNTEAFF.

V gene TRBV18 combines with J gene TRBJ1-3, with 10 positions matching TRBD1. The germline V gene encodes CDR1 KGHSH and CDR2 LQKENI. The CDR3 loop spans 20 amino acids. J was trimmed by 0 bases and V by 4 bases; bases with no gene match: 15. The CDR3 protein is CASSLWGQGTPTVSGNTIYF. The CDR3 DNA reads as TGTGCCAGCTCACTATGGGGACAGGGGACTCCTACCGTCTCTGGAAACACCATATATTTT.

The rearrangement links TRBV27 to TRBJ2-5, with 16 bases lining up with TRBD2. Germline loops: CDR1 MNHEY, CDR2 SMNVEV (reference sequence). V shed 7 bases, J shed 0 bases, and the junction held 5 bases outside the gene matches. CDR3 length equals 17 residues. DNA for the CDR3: TGTGCCAGCAAGGGACTAGCGGGGGGGGATTACCAAGAGACCCAGTACTTC. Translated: CASKGLAGGDYQETQYF.

This chain's CDR3 is CASSKGGRFYNSPLHF. For the CDR3, the DNA is TGTGCCAGCAGCAAAGGGGGGCGATTTTATAATTCACCCCTCCACTTT. The chain couples TRBV21-1 to TRBJ1-6; the tabulated D call, TRBD1, remains unverified against the DNA. TRBV21-1 is a known pseudogene. The CDR3 totals 16 residues.

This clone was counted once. The CDR3 protein is CASSPKTGGFGDSPLHF. In DNA, the CDR3 is TGTGCCAGCAGCCCGAAGACAGGGGGATTTGGGGATTCACCCCTCCACTTT. V is TRBV7-2 and J is TRBJ1-6; 9 bases align to TRBD1. Germline V gives CDR1 SGHTA, CDR2 FQGNSA. This CDR3 has 17 residues. After removal of 5 bases from V and 8 bases from J, the junction contained 13 bases not matched to a gene.

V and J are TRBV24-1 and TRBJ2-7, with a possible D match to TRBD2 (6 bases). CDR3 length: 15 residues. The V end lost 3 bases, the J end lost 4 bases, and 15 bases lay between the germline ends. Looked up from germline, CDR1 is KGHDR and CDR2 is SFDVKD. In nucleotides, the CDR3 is TGTGCCACCAGTGATCCTAGCGACCTACCGTACGAGCAGTACGTC. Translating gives CATSDPSDLPYEQYV.

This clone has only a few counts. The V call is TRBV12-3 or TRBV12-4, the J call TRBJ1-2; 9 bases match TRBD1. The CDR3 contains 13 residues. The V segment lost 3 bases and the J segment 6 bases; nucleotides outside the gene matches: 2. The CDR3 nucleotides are TGTGCCAGCAGTTTTGGGACAGGGAATGGCTACACCTTC. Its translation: CASSFGTGNGYTF.

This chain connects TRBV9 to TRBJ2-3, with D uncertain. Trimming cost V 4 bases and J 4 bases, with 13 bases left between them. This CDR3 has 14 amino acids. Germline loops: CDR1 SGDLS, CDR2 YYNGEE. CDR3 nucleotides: TGTGCCAGCAGCCCGTCAACGTGGGCAGATACGCAGTATTTT. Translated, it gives CASSPSTWADTQYF.

CDR3 loop: CASSAHLSNQPQHF. CDR3 coding DNA: TGTGCCAGCAGTGCGCATCTTAGCAATCAGCCCCAGCATTTT. The chain has TRBV2 and TRBJ1-5; D uncertain. The germline CDR1 and CDR2 sequences are SNHLY and FYNNEI. This CDR3 has 14 amino acids. The V end was cut by 4 bases, the J end by 0 bases, with 7 bases between. The full variable domain, completed using reference TRBV2 and TRBJ1-5, is EPEVTQTPSHQVTQMGQEVILRCVPISNHLYFYWYRQILGQKVEFLVSFYNNEISEKSEIFDDQFSVERPDGSNFTLKIRSTKLEDSAMYFCASSAHLSNQPQHFGDGTRLSIL.

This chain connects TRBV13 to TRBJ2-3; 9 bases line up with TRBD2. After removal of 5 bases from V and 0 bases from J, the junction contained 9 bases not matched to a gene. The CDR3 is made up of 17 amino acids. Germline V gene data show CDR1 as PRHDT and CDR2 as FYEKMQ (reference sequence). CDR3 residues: CASSAQWTSASTDTQYF. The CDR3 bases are TGTGCCAGCAGCGCGCAATGGACTAGCGCTAGCACAGATACGCAGTATTTT.

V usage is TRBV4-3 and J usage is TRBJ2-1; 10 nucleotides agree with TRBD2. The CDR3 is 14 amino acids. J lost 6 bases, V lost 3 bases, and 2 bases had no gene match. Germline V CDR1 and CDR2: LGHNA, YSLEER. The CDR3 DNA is TGCGCCAGCAGCCATTTAGCGGGGGGCAATGAGCAGTTCTTC. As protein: CASSHLAGGNEQFF.

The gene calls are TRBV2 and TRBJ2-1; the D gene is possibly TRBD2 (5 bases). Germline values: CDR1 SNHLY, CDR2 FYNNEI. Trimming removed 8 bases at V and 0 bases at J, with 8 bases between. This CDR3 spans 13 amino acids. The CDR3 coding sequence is TGTGCCAGCTCTAGCAGCTCCTACAATGAGCAGTTCTTC. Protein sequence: CASSSSSYNEQFF.

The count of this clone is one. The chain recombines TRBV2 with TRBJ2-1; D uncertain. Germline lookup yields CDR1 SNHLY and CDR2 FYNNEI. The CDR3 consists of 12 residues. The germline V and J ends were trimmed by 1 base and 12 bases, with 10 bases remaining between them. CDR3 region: CASSEGAPRQFF. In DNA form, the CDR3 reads TGTGCCAGCAGTGAAGGGGCCCCCCGGCAGTTCTTC.